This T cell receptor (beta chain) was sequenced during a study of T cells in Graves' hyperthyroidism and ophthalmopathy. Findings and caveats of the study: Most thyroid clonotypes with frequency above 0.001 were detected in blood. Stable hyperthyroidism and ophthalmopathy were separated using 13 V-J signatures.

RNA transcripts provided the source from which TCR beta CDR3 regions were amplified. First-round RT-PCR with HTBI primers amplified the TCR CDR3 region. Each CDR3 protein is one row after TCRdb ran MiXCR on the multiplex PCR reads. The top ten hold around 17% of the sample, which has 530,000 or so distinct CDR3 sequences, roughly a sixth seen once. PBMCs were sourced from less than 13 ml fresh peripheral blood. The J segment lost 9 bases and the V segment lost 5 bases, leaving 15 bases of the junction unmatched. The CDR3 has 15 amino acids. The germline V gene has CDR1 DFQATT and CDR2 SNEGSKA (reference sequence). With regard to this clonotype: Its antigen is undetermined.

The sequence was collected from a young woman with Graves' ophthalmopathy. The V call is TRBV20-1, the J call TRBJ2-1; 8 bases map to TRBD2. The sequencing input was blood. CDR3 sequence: CSAGSGTRPLGEQFF. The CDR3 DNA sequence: TGCAGTGCTGGGTCCGGGACTAGACCTCTTGGTGAGCAGTTCTTC.